This TCR beta chain was found in a study of blood T cell repertoires in COVID-19. Study-wide background: Sites across the United States, Italy and Spain contributed samples from acute and convalescent COVID-19. Sources were T cells, B-cell-depleted T cells, or PBMCs; the material itself was cDNA or gDNA.

Using immunoSEQ multiplex PCR, the repertoire was profiled, and TCRdb retains in-frame clones only, with some absent. The sample has 300,000 to 500,000 clones, roughly 90% seen once; the top ten hold over 0.9%. From germline, CDR1 is SGHTA and CDR2 FQGNSA. This CDR3 has 13 residues. The V end was cut by 7 bases, the J end by 4 bases, with 13 bases between. The chain uses TRBV7-2 and TRBJ1-1; D is possibly TRBD1 (5 bases). The sequence was collected from a woman under 40 with acute COVID-19. What was sequenced was PBMCs or T cells enriched from blood (not recorded which). The DNA for the CDR3 is TGTGCCAGCACCCCTCCGGGGGTCACTGAAGCTTTCTTT. This encodes CASTPPGVTEAFF. Supplemented by reference TRBV7-2 and TRBJ1-1, the full variable domain reads GAGVSQSPSNKVTEKGKDVELRCDPISGHTALYWYRQSLGQGLEFLIYFQGNSAPDKSGLPSDRFSAERTGGSVSTLTIQRTQQEDSAVYLCASTPPGVTEAFFGQGTRLTVV.